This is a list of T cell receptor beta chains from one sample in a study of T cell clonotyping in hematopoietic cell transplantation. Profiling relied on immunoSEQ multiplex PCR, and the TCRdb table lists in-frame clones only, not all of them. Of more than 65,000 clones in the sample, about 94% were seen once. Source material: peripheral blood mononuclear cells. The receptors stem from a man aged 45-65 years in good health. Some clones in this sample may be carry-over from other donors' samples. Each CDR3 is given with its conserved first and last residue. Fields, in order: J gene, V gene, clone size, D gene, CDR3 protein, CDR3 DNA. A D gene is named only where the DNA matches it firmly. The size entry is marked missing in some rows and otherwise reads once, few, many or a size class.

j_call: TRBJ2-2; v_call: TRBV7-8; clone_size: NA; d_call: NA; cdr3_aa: CASSLIELSGELFF; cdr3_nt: TGTGCCAGCAGCTTAATTGAACTCTCCGGGGAGCTGTTTTTT
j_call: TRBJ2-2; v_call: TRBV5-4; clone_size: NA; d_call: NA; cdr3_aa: CVGGQGRTGELFF; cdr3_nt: TGTGTGGGGGGGCAGGGCAGGACCGGGGAGCTGTTTTTT
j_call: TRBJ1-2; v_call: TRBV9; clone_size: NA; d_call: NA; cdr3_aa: CASSSSQGTGYGYTF; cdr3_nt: TGTGCCAGCAGTTCCAGCCAGGGGACGGGGTATGGCTACACCTTC
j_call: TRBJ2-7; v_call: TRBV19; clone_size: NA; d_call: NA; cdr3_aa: CASSIAPTGTATYEQYF; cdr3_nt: TGTGCCAGTAGTATAGCCCCAACAGGAACAGCAACCTACGAGCAGTACTTC
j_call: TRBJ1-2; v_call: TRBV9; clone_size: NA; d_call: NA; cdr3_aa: CASSVGDRGDEGYTF; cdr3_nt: TGTGCCAGCAGCGTAGGTGATAGGGGGGATGAAGGCTACACCTTC
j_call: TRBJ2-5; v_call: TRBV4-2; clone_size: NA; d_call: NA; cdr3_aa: CASSARLEGGQETQYF; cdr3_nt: TGTGCCAGCAGCGCCAGGTTGGAGGGGGGCCAAGAGACCCAGTACTTC
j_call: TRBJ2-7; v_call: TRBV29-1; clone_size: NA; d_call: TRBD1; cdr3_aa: CAIRDRVDEQYF; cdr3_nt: TGCGCGATCCGGGACAGGGTGGACGAGCAGTACTTC
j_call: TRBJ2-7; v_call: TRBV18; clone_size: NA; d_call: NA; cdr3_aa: CASSGVSGEQYF; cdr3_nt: TGTGCCAGCTCCGGGGTGAGCGGCGAGCAGTACTTC
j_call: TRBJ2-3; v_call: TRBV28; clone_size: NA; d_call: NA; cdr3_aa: CASSLSIGDTQYF; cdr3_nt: TGTGCCAGCAGTTTATCAATTGGAGATACGCAGTATTTT
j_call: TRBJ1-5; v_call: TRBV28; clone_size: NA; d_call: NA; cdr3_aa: CASTGGNSNQPQHF; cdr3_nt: TGTGCCAGCACTGGAGGGAATAGCAATCAGCCCCAGCATTTT
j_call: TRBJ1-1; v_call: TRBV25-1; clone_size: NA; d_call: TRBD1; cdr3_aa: CASSRHMTGSTEAFF; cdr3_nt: TGTGCCAGCAGTAGACATATGACAGGGTCCACTGAAGCTTTCTTT
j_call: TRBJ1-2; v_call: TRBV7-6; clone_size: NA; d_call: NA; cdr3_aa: CASSLASAVGPSGYTF; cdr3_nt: TGTGCCAGCAGCTTAGCCTCAGCTGTGGGACCGAGTGGCTACACCTTC
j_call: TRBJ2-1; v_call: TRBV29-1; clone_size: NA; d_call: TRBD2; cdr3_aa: CSVLVRGRRDEQFF; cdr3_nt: TGCAGCGTTCTCGTCCGCGGGAGGCGGGATGAGCAGTTCTTC
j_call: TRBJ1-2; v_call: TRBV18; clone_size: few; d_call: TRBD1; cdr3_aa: CASSPRTGANYGYTF; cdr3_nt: TGTGCCAGCTCACCGAGGACAGGAGCTAACTATGGCTACACCTTC
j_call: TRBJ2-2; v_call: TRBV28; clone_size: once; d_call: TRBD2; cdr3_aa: CASTDIVRTSGRSGELFF; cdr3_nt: TGTGCCAGCACCGATATAGTCCGGACTAGCGGGAGGTCCGGGGAGCTGTTTTTT
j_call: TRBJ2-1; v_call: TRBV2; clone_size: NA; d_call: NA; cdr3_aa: CASSEWGGAGDEQFF; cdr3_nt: TGTGCCAGCAGTGAATGGGGTGGGGCAGGGGATGAGCAGTTCTTC
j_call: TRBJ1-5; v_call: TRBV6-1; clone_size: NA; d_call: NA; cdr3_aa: CASSTQGIQPQHF; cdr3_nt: TGTGCCAGCAGTACACAGGGAATTCAGCCCCAGCATTTT
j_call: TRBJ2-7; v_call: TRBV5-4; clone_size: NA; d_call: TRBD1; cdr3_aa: CASSFPGQGHEQYF; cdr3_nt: TGTGCCAGCAGCTTTCCGGGACAGGGCCACGAGCAGTACTTC
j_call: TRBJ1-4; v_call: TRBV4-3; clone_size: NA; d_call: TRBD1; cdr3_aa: CASSDDRGREKLFF; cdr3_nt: TGCGCCAGCAGCGACGACAGGGGGCGGGAAAAACTGTTTTTT
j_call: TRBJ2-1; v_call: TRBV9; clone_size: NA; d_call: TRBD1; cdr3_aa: CASSVQGETYNEQFF; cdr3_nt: TGTGCCAGCAGCGTTCAGGGGGAGACCTACAATGAGCAGTTCTTC
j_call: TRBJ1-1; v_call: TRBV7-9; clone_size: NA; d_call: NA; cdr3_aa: CASSAQTGSEAFF; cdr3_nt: TGTGCCAGCAGCGCGCAGACAGGTTCTGAAGCTTTCTTT
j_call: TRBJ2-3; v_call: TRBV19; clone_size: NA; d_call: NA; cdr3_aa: CASSRGTIPSTDTQYF; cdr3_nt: TGTGCCAGTAGCCGCGGGACAATTCCTAGCACAGATACGCAGTATTTT